A single sample gave rise to the 10 T cell receptor beta chains below, sequenced in a study of T cell clonality in common variable immunodeficiency. TCRdb's table, derived via immunoSEQ multiplex PCR, lists solely in-frame clones and lacks some. The repertoire has about 66,000 clones, none seen only once; the ten largest take around 1.7%. Sequencing was performed on peripheral blood mononuclear cells. These receptors were taken from a person aged 18 to 69 in good health.

There are many counts of this clone. Coverage ceases 3 residues before the CDR3 finishes, and the germline J gene fills in the end. V gene TRBV19 combines with J gene TRBJ2-1; D gene uncertain. Trimming took off 3 bases at V and 0 bases at J, with 9 bases between the two ends. This CDR3 comprises 15 residues. Germline V gene lookup returns CDR1 LNHDA and CDR2 SQIVND (reference sequence). The sequenced CDR3 bases are TGTGCCAGTAGTATGGCGGCCTCCTCCTACAATGAG. This gives the protein CASSMAASSYNE. The whole CDR3 protein is CASSMAASSYNEQFF.

This clone was observed many times. Read data end 3 residues before the CDR3 end; the end is taken from the germline J gene. This chain links TRBV20-1 with TRBJ2-3, with D unresolved. Trimming cost V 4 bases and J 2 bases, with 19 bases left between them. Germline CDR1 DFQATT, CDR2 SNEGSKA (reference sequence). This CDR3 has 16 amino acids. The CDR3 DNA, read in part, is TGCAGTGCTAAAGTAGTTCGCCAACTGTTCACAGATACG. Translated, it gives CSAKVVRQLFTDT. The full-length CDR3 reads as CSAKVVRQLFTDTQYF.

This clone was observed at least ten times. Coverage ceases 3 residues before the CDR3 finishes, and the germline J gene fills in the end. V gene TRBV6-4 combines with J gene TRBJ1-6; 9 nucleotides align to TRBD1. Germline CDR1 MRHNA, CDR2 SNTAGT. Unmatched junction bases numbered 10, after V lost 6 bases and J lost 7 bases. The CDR3 is made up of 16 amino acids. The CDR3 is CASRDVPGQGNSPLHF. The sequenced CDR3 bases are TGTGCCAGCAGGGATGTGCCGGGACAGGGAAATTCACCC.

In its sample, this clone was seen many times. The read terminates 3 residues before the CDR3 end, so the remaining end is supplied by the germline J gene. This same CDR3 is encoded by further DNA sequences in the sample. The J gene is TRBJ1-3, the V gene TRBV4-1; no definite D call. Germline lookup yields CDR1 MGHRA and CDR2 YSYEKL. V gave up 1 base and J gave up 1 base, with 11 bases separating them. The CDR3 is 16 residues long. The CDR3 bases that were read are TGCGCCAGCAGCCAAGGACTGAGTTTATCTGGAAACACC. Its protein product is CASSQGLSLSGNT. The full CDR3 is CASSQGLSLSGNTIYF.

There are many counts of this clone. The CDR3 end lies 3 residues beyond the end of the read and is filled in from the germline J gene. The chain recombines TRBV6-2 or TRBV6-3 with TRBJ2-5; D not certain. The CDR3 has 11 amino acids. V gave up 7 bases and J gave up 7 bases, with 10 bases separating them. Germline-derived CDR1 and CDR2 are MNHEY and SVGEGT. The CDR3 loop reads CASTSRRTQYF. The sequenced CDR3 bases are TGTGCCAGCACAAGCAGGAGGACC.

This clone was counted many times. The CDR3 end is not reached by the read, which stops 3 residues before it; the germline J gene fills it in. The chain is built from TRBV24-1 and TRBJ2-3, with D unclear. V was pared by 0 bases and J by 6 bases, with 18 bases between. Looked up from germline, CDR1 is KGHDR and CDR2 is SFDVKD. There are 17 residues in the CDR3. The DNA read from the CDR3 is TGTGCCACCAGTGATTTGAGCTCTAGTGTTGAATCGGATACG. It codes for CATSDLSSSVESDT. The entire CDR3 reads CATSDLSSSVESDTQYF.

This clone was picked up many times. The DNA ends 3 residues before the CDR3 does, and the rest of the CDR3 is filled in from the germline J gene. The rearrangement joins TRBV18 to TRBJ2-7; no definite D call. The germline V gene has CDR1 KGHSH and CDR2 LQKENI. The CDR3 totals 14 residues. Between the trimmed V and J ends, which lost 1 base and 2 bases, there was a span of 9 bases. CDR3 DNA, as far as it was read: TGTGCCAGCTCACCACTGGCGGCCGCCTACGAG. As protein: CASSPLAAAYE. The full CDR3 is CASSPLAAAYEQYF.

This clone was detected ten times or more. Read data end 3 residues before the CDR3 end; the end is taken from the germline J gene. J is TRBJ1-1 and V is TRBV5-1; D possibly corresponds to TRBD1 (5 bases). CDR1 SGHRS and CDR2 YFSETQ come from the germline V gene. This CDR3 spans 13 amino acids. The sequenced part of the CDR3 DNA is TGCGCCAGCAGCTTGGTTAGCACGGGGGTC. Amino acid sequence: CASSLVSTGV. The whole CDR3 sequence is CASSLVSTGVAFF. Supplemented by reference TRBV5-1 and TRBJ1-1, the full variable domain reads KAGVTQTPRYLIKTRGQQVTLSCSPISGHRSVSWYQQTPGQGLQFLFEYFSETQRNKGNFPGRFSGRQFSNSRSEMNVSTLELGDSALYLCASSLVSTGVAFFGQGTRLTVV.

In its sample, this clone was seen many times. The read terminates 3 residues ahead of where the CDR3 ends, so the germline J gene completes it. This chain connects TRBV5-1 to TRBJ2-7; weak D call: TRBD2 (6 bases). The CDR3 runs 14 residues. CDR1 and CDR2 from the germline V gene are SGHRS and YFSETQ. V lost 4 bases and J lost 4, with 15 bases in between. The part of the CDR3 DNA that was read is TGCGCCAGCAGCGCTGGGGACTTCCCATACGAG. It specifies CASSAGDFPYE. The CDR3 in its entirety is CASSAGDFPYEQYF. Looking up the rest from reference TRBV5-1 and TRBJ2-7 gives the full variable domain: KAGVTQTPRYLIKTRGQQVTLSCSPISGHRSVSWYQQTPGQGLQFLFEYFSETQRNKGNFPGRFSGRQFSNSRSEMNVSTLELGDSALYLCASSAGDFPYEQYFGPGTRLTVT.

This clone has a count of ten or more. The read ends 3 residues before the CDR3 terminus; that terminus is restored from the germline J gene. This rearrangement joins TRBV11-3 to TRBJ2-1, with 12 bases matching TRBD1. Trimming removed 3 bases from V and 7 bases from J; junction bases left unmatched: 4. The CDR3 has 15 residues. The germline gives CDR1 SGHNT, CDR2 YENEEA. CDR3 DNA, as far as it was read: TGTGCCAGCAGCTTGGGACAGGGGGCTGGGAATGAG. This sequence encodes CASSLGQGAGNE. The whole CDR3 protein is CASSLGQGAGNEQFF.